The 16 T cell receptor beta chains reported below all come from one sample, sequenced in a study of shared clonotypes between healthy human individuals. Data came from immunoSEQ multiplex PCR; TCRdb stores just in-frame clones and leaves some out. The sample contains about 730,000 clones, over 55% of which appear only once. Source material: memory CD4+ T cells sorted from blood. Subset reported: CD45RA-negative fraction. The receptors were sampled from a woman aged 30 to 39 in good health.

CDR3 residues: CASSLDSSYEQYF. As DNA, the CDR3 is TGTGCCAGCAGCTTAGACAGCTCCTACGAGCAGTACTTC. This chain uses TRBV13 with TRBJ2-7; no reliable D call. The CDR3 covers 13 residues. Germline values: CDR1 PRHDT, CDR2 FYEKMQ (reference sequence). Trimming shortened V by 1 base and J by 0 bases, and 4 bases separated the two germline ends.

The chain carries TRBV7-8 and TRBJ1-1; tentative D call: TRBD1 (6 bases). The CDR3 runs to 18 residues. The germline V gene encodes CDR1 SGHVS and CDR2 FQNEAQ. V was clipped by 0 bases and J by 3 bases, with 20 bases between them. Written as DNA, the CDR3 is TGTGCCAGCAGCTTAGCGTATACACAGGGTGGGTTTTACACTGAAGCTTTCTTT. Translating gives CASSLAYTQGGFYTEAFF.

This clone is a singleton in its sample. V is TRBV11-1 and J is TRBJ1-3; no reliable D call. Trimming removed 5 bases at V and 1 base at J, with 12 bases between. Germline CDR1 SGHAT, CDR2 FQDESV (reference sequence). The CDR3 is 15 amino acids. CDR3: CASSRLGASGNTIYF. In nucleotides, the CDR3 is TGTGCCAGCAGCCGTCTCGGCGCATCTGGAAACACCATATATTTT.

CDR3 region: CASSRLGGAGGYTF. In DNA form, the CDR3 reads TGTGCCAGCAGCCGATTGGGGGGCGCGGGAGGCTACACCTTC. J is TRBJ1-2 and V is TRBV6-6; D might be TRBD1 (6 bases). Germline CDR1 and CDR2: MNHNY and SVGAGI (reference sequence). The CDR3 runs 14 residues. Trimming left V 6 bases short and J 8 bases short, with 19 bases between.

As regards this clone: This specimen includes other DNA sequences encoding the same CDR3. V is TRBV2 and J is TRBJ2-1, with 12 bases matching TRBD2. The CDR3 loop spans 15 amino acids. The germline CDR1 and CDR2 sequences are SNHLY and FYNNEI. The trim removed 5 bases at V and 2 bases at J, leaving 1 base unmatched. The CDR3 sequence is CASSRTSGTYNEQFF. The CDR3 nucleotides are TGTGCCAGCAGTCGGACTAGCGGGACCTACAATGAGCAGTTCTTC.

Comment on this clone: The same CDR3 arises from other DNA sequences in this sample as well. The chain is built from TRBV27 and TRBJ2-7; TRBD2 aligns across 11 bases. The germline V gene encodes CDR1 MNHEY and CDR2 SMNVEV (reference sequence). V dropped 5 bases and J dropped 4; count of bases not matched to a gene: 7. The CDR3 has 15 residues. The CDR3 DNA reads as TGTGCCAGCAGTCTTAATAGCGGGAGGGATTACGAGCAGTACTTC. Its protein is CASSLNSGRDYEQYF.

V gene TRBV28 combines with J gene TRBJ1-1, with D possibly being TRBD1 (5 bases). V gave up 5 bases and J gave up 8 bases, with 12 bases separating them. CDR3 length: 12 amino acids. CDR1 MDHEN and CDR2 SYDVKM come from the germline V gene. CDR3 in DNA: TGTGCCAGCAGTGTCAGGGTGGCGGAAGCTTTCTTT. It specifies CASSVRVAEAFF.

The J gene is TRBJ1-3, the V gene TRBV11-2; D not certain. V gave up 2 bases and J gave up 4 bases, with 12 bases separating them. The V gene's germline CDR1 is SGHAT and CDR2 FQNNGV. The CDR3 sequence is 15 residues long. The CDR3 DNA is TGTGCCAGCAGCTTATCAGGCCCAGGAGGAAACACCATATATTTT. It is translated as CASSLSGPGGNTIYF.

This clone was detected only once. V usage is TRBV4-2 and J usage is TRBJ2-7; D is unresolved. Germline lookup yields CDR1 LGHNA and CDR2 YNFKEQ. Trimming removed 0 bases at V and 5 bases at J, with 8 bases between. The CDR3 contains 13 residues. DNA for the CDR3: TGTGCCAGCAGCCAAGATCTCACTAACGAGCAGTACTTC. Amino acid sequence: CASSQDLTNEQYF.

V gene TRBV29-1 combines with J gene TRBJ2-5, with D possibly matching TRBD2 (6 bases). The CDR3 contains 11 residues. Per germline, CDR1 SQVTM and CDR2 ANQGSEA. The germline V and J ends were trimmed by 6 bases and 5 bases, with 10 bases remaining between them. CDR3 sequence reads: CSVSGVETQYF. CDR3 bases: TGCAGCGTCTCGGGGGTCGAGACCCAGTACTTC.

About this clone: Other DNA sequences in the sample encode the same CDR3. The chain recombines TRBV5-1 with TRBJ1-1, with 10 bases lining up with TRBD1. The CDR3 covers 15 residues. The V segment lost 4 bases and the J segment 3 bases; nucleotides outside the gene matches: 6. The germline V gene encodes CDR1 SGHRS and CDR2 YFSETQ. CDR3 bases: TGCGCCAGCAGCCTGACAGGGGGCTTGTACACTGAAGCTTTCTTT. Encoded protein: CASSLTGGLYTEAFF.

This clone was detected a few times. The same CDR3 also results from other DNA sequences found in this sample. V usage is TRBV4-1 and J usage is TRBJ2-5; D may be TRBD2 (7 bases). The CDR3 sequence is 15 residues long. Germline V gives CDR1 MGHRA, CDR2 YSYEKL. V lost 1 base and J lost 5, with 14 bases in between. CDR3 residues: CASSQGPGGAETQYF. The CDR3 DNA sequence: TGCGCCAGCAGCCAAGGCCCTGGGGGGGCGGAGACCCAGTACTTC.

The chain joins TRBV2 to TRBJ2-7; D is unresolved. Trimming took 10 bases from V and 0 from J, leaving 10 bases between them. This CDR3 contains 12 residues. From germline, CDR1 is SNHLY and CDR2 FYNNEI. The DNA for the CDR3 is TGTGCCACCGGGCCCCTCTCCTACGAGCAGTACTTC. It yields the protein CATGPLSYEQYF.

CDR3 in DNA: TGCGCCAGCAGCTTGGTAGGCAGCCCACCGAACACTGAAGCTTTCTTT. Encoded protein: CASSLVGSPPNTEAFF. The gene calls are TRBV5-1 and TRBJ1-1; no firm D call. This CDR3 spans 16 amino acids. CDR1 SGHRS and CDR2 YFSETQ come from the germline V gene. V lost 0 bases, J lost 1 base, and 13 bases lay in between. The full variable domain, rest sourced from reference TRBV5-1 and TRBJ1-1, is KAGVTQTPRYLIKTRGQQVTLSCSPISGHRSVSWYQQTPGQGLQFLFEYFSETQRNKGNFPGRFSGRQFSNSRSEMNVSTLELGDSALYLCASSLVGSPPNTEAFFGQGTRLTVV.

The gene calls are TRBV28 and TRBJ1-4; no clear D gene. Germline V lookup: CDR1 MDHEN, CDR2 SYDVKM. This CDR3 is 14 amino acids long. Trimming stripped 5 bases from V and 4 bases from J, with 11 bases between. The CDR3 coding sequence is TGTGCCAGCAGTCACCATCTGAGTAATGAAAAACTGTTTTTT. Translating gives CASSHHLSNEKLFF.

The gene calls are TRBV15 and TRBJ2-7; no definite D call. The length of the CDR3 is 13 residues. The V end lost 4 bases, the J end lost 5 bases, and 12 bases lay between the germline ends. From germline, CDR1 is LNHNV and CDR2 YYDKDF (reference sequence). The CDR3 coding sequence is TGTGCCACCAGCAAGGGTGAGGTTGACGAGCAGTACTTC. It is translated as CATSKGEVDEQYF.